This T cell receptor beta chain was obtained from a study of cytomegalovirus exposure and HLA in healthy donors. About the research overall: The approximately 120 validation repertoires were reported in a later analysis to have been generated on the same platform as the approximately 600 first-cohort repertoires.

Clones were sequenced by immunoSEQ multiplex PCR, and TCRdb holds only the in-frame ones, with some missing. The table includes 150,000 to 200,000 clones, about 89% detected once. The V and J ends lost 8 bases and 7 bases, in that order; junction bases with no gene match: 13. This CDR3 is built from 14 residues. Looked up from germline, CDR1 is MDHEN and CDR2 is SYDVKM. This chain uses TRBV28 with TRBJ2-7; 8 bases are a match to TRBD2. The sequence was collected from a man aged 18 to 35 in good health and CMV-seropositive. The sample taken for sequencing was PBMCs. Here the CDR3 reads CASGWGSGGLEQYF. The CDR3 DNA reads TGTGCCAGCGGTTGGGGCAGCGGGGGTTTAGAGCAGTACTTC. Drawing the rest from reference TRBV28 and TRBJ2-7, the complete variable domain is DVKVTQSSRYLVKRTGEKVFLECVQDMDHENMFWYRQDPGLGLRLIYFSYDVKMKEKGDIPEGYSVSREKKERFSLILESASTNQTSMYLCASGWGSGGLEQYFGPGTRLTVT.